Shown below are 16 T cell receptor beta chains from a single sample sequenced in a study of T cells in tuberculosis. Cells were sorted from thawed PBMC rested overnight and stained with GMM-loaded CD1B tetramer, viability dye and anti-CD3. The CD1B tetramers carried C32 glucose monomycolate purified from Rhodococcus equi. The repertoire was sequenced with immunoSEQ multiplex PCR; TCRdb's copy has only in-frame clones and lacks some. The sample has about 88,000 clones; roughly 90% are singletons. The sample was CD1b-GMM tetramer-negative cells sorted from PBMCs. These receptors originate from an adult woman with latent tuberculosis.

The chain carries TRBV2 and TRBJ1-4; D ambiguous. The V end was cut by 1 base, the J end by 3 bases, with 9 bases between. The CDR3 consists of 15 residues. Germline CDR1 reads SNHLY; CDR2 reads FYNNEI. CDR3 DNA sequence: TGTGCCAGCAGTGAAGTAGGTGGGCCTAATGAAAAACTGTTTTTT. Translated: CASSEVGGPNEKLFF. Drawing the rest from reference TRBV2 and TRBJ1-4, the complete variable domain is EPEVTQTPSHQVTQMGQEVILRCVPISNHLYFYWYRQILGQKVEFLVSFYNNEISEKSEIFDDQFSVERPDGSNFTLKIRSTKLEDSAMYFCASSEVGGPNEKLFFGSGTQLSVL.

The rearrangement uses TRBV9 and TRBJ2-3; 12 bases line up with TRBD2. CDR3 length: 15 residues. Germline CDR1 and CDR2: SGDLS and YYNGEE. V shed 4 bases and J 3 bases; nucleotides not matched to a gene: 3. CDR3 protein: CASSPLAGGTDTQYF. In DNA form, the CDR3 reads TGTGCCAGCAGCCCACTAGCGGGGGGAACAGATACGCAGTATTTT.

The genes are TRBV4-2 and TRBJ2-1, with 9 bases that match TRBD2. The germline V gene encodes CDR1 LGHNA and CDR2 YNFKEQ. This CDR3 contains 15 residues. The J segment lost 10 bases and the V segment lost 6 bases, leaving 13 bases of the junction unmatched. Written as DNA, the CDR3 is TGTGCCAGCAGGCCCAGCGGGGGGCTCACACAAGAGCAGTTCTTC. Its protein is CASRPSGGLTQEQFF.

CDR3: CASSDGGSYEQYV. CDR3 DNA: TGTGCCAGCAGTGATGGGGGCAGCTACGAGCAGTACGTC. This chain joins TRBV2 and TRBJ2-7; D is perhaps TRBD1 (6 bases). V was pared by 3 bases and J by 3 bases, with 9 bases between. CDR3 length: 13 amino acids. The germline CDR1 and CDR2 sequences are SNHLY and FYNNEI.

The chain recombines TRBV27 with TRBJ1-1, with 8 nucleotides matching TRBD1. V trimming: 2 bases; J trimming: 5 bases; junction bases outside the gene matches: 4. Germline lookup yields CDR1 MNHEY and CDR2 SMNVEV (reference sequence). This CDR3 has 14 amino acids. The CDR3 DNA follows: TGTGCCAGCAGTTTACAAACAGGGGGAACTGAAGCTTTCTTT. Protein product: CASSLQTGGTEAFF.

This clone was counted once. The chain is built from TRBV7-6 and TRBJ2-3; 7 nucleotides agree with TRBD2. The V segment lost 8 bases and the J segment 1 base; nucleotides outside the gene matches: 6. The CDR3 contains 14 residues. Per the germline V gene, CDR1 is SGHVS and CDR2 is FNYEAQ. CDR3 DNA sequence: TGTGCCAGCTCGGGAGGCGGGGGCACAGATACGCAGTATTTT. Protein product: CASSGGGGTDTQYF.

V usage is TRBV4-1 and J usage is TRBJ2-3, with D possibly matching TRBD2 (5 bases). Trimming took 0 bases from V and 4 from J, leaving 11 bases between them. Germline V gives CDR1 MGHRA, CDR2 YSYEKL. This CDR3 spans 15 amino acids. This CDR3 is CASSQDPLAADTQYF. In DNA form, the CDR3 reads TGCGCCAGCAGCCAAGATCCCCTAGCCGCAGATACGCAGTATTTT.

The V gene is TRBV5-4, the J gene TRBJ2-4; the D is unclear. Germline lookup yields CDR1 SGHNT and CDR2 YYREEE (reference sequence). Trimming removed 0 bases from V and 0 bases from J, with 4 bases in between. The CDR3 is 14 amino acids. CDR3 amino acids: CASSLGRAKNIQYF. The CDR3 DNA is TGTGCCAGCAGCTTGGGCAGAGCCAAAAACATTCAGTACTTC.

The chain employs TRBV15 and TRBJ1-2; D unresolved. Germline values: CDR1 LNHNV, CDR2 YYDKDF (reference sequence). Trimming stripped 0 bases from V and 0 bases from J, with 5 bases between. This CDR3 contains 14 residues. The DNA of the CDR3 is TGTGCCACCAGCAGAGATTCCTCTAACTATGGCTACACCTTC. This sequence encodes CATSRDSSNYGYTF.

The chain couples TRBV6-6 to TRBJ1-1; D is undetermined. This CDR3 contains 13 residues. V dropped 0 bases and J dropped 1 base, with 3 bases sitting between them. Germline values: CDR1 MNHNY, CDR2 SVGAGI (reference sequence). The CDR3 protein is CASSYSSNTEAFF. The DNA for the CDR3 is TGTGCCAGCAGTTACTCCTCGAACACTGAAGCTTTCTTT.

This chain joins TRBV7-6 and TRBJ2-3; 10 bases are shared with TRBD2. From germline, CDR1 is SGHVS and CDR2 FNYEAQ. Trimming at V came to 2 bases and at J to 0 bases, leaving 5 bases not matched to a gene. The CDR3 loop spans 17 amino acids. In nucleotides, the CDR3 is TGTGCCAGCAGCTTATTGGGTAGCGGGGGGAGCACAGATACGCAGTATTTT. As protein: CASSLLGSGGSTDTQYF.

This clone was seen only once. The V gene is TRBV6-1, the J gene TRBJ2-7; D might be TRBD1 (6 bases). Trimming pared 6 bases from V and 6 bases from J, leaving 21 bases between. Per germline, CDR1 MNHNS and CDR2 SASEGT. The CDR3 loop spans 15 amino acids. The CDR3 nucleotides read TGTGCCAGCAGGGCTTGGACAGAGGCAGTTGGCGAGCAGTACTTC. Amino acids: CASRAWTEAVGEQYF.

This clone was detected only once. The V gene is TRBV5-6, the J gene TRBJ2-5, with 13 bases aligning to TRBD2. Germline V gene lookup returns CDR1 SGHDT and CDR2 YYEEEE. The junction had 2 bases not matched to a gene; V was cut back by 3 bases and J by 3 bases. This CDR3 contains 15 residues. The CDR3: CASSSTSGGKETQYF. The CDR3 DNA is TGTGCCAGCAGCTCGACTAGCGGGGGGAAAGAGACCCAGTACTTC.

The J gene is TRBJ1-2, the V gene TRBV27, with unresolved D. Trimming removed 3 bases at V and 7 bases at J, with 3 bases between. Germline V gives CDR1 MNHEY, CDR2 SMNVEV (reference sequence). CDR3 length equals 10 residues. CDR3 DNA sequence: TGTGCCAGCAGTTTCAGTGGCTACACCTTC. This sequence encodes CASSFSGYTF.

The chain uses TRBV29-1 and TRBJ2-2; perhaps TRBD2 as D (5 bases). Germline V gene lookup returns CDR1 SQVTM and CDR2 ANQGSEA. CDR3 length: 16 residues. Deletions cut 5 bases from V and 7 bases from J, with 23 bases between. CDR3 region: CSVRAQHWNEGGELFF. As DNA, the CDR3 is TGCAGCGTTAGGGCACAGCACTGGAACGAGGGCGGGGAGCTGTTTTTT.

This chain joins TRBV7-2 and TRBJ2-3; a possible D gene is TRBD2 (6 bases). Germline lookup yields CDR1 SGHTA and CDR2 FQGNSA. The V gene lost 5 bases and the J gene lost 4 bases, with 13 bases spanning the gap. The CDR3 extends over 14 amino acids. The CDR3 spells CASSPRLGSDTQYF. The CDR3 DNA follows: TGTGCCAGCAGCCCGAGACTAGGATCAGATACGCAGTATTTT. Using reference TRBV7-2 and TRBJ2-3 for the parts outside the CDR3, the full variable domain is GAGVSQSPSNKVTEKGKDVELRCDPISGHTALYWYRQSLGQGLEFLIYFQGNSAPDKSGLPSDRFSAERTGGSVSTLTIQRTQQEDSAVYLCASSPRLGSDTQYFGPGTRLTVL.